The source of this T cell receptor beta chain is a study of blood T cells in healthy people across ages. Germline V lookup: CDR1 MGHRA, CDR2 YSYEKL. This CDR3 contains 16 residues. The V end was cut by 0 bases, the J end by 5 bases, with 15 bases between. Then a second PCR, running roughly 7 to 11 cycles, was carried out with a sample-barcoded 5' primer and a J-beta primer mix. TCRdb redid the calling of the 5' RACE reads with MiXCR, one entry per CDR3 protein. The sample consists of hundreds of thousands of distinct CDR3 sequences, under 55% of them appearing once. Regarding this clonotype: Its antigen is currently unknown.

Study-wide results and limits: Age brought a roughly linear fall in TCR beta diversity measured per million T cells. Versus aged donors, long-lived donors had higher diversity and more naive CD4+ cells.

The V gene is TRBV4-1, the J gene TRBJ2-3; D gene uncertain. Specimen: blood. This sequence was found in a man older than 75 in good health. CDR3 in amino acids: CASSQDLRASGDTQYF. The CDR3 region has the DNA TGCGCCAGCAGCCAAGATCTTCGGGCTAGTGGAGATACGCAGTATTTT.